This T cell receptor beta chain derives from a study of blood T cell repertoires in COVID-19. Study-level information: Samples taken during acute and convalescent COVID-19 were collected in the United States, Italy and Spain.

This clone showed up just once. The repertoire was sequenced with immunoSEQ multiplex PCR; TCRdb's copy has only in-frame clones and lacks some. The repertoire holds approximately 200,000 clones, 88% seen once, with approximately 4% in the top ten. CDR1 and CDR2 from the germline V gene are SGHRS and YFSETQ. This CDR3 spans 14 amino acids. V dropped 2 bases and J dropped 1; count of bases not matched to a gene: 2. The V gene is TRBV5-1, the J gene TRBJ1-1; the match to TRBD1 covers 7 bases. The sequencing sample was made of peripheral blood. This sequence was found in a woman in her twenties or thirties with acute or convalescent COVID-19. The CDR3 nucleotides are TGCGCCAGCAGCTTAGGGGGCACGAACACTGAAGCTTTCTTT. Its translation: CASSLGGTNTEAFF. The full variable domain, rest sourced from reference TRBV5-1 and TRBJ1-1, is KAGVTQTPRYLIKTRGQQVTLSCSPISGHRSVSWYQQTPGQGLQFLFEYFSETQRNKGNFPGRFSGRQFSNSRSEMNVSTLELGDSALYLCASSLGGTNTEAFFGQGTRLTVV.